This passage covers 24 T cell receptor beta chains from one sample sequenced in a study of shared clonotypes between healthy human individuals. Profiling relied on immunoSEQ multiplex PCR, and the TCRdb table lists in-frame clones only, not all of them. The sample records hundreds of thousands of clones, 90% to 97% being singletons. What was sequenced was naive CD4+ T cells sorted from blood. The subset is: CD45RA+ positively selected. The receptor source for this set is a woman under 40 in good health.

The CDR3 spells CASSSGQAPVGYTF. The CDR3, as DNA: TGCGCCAGCAGTTCGGGACAGGCCCCTGTTGGCTACACCTTC. V is TRBV5-1 and J is TRBJ1-2; TRBD1 agrees at 8 bases. Germline V gene sequence: CDR1 SGHRS, CDR2 YFSETQ. The CDR3 sequence is 14 residues long. V trimming: 5 bases; J trimming: 7 bases; junction bases outside the gene matches: 10.

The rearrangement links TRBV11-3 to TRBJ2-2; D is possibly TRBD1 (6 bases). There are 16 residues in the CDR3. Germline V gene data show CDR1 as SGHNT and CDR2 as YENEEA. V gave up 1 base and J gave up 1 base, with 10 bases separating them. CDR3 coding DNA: TGTGCCAGCAGCTTAGGATCGGACAGGAACACCGGGGAGCTGTTTTTT. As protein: CASSLGSDRNTGELFF.

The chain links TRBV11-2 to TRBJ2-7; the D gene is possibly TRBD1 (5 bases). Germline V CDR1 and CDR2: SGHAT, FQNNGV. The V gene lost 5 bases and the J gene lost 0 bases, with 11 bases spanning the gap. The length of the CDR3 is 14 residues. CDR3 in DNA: TGTGCCAGCAGCAAACAGGACATCTCCTACGAGCAGTACTTC. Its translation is CASSKQDISYEQYF.

In DNA, the CDR3 is TGTGCCAGTAGTCAACCGGGACAGGGCAACGAAAAACTGTTTTTT. Translating it yields CASSQPGQGNEKLFF. This rearrangement joins TRBV19 to TRBJ1-4; 9 bases match TRBD1. V lost 5 bases and J lost 8; bases outside the gene matches: 9. CDR1 is LNHDA and CDR2 is SQIVND in the germline V gene (reference sequence). The CDR3 covers 15 residues. Supplemented by reference TRBV19 and TRBJ1-4, the full variable domain reads DGGITQSPKYLFRKEGQNVTLSCEQNLNHDAMYWYRQDPGQGLRLIYYSQIVNDFQKGDIAEGYSVSREKKESFPLTVTSAQKNPTAFYLCASSQPGQGNEKLFFGSGTQLSVL.

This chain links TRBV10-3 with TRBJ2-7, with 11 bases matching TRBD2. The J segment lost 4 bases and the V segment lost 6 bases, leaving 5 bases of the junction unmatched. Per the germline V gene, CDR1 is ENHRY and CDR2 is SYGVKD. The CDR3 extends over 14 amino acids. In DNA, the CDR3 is TGTGCCATCAGCTCGGGACTAGCGGATTACGAGCAGTACTTC. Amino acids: CAISSGLADYEQYF.

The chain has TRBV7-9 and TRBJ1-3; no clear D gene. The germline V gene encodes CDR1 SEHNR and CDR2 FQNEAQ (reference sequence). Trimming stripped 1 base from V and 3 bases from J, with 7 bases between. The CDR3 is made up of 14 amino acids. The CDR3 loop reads CASSLGGNGNTIYF. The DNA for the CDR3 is TGTGCCAGCAGCTTAGGAGGTAATGGAAACACCATATATTTT.

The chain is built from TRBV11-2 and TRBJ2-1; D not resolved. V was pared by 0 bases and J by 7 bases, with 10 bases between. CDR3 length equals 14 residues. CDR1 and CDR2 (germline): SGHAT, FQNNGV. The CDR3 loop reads CASSLDYLGNEQFF. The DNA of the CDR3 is TGTGCCAGCAGCTTAGACTACCTGGGTAATGAGCAGTTCTTC.

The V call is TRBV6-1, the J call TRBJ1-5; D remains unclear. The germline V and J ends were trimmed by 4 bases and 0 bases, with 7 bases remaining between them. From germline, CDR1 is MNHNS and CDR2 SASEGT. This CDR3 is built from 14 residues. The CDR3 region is CASSASVSNQPQHF. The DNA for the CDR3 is TGTGCCAGCAGTGCTTCAGTTAGCAATCAGCCCCAGCATTTT.

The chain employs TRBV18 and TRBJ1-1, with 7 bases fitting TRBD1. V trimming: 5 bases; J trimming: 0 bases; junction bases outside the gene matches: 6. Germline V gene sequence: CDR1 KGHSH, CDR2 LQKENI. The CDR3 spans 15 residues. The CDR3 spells CASSFQGGMNTEAFF. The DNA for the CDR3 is TGTGCCAGCTCATTCCAGGGGGGTATGAACACTGAAGCTTTCTTT.

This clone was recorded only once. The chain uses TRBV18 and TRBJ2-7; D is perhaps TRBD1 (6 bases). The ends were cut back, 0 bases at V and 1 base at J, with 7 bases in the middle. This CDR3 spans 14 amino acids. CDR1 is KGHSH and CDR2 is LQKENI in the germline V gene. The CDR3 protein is CASSPPGASYEQYF. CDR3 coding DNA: TGTGCCAGCTCACCACCGGGGGCGTCCTACGAGCAGTACTTC.

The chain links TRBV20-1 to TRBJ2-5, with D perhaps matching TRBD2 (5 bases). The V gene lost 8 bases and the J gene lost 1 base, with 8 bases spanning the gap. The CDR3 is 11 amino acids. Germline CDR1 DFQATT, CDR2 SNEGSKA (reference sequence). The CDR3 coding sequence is TGCAGTCTAGCTTCCCAAGAGACCCAGTACTTC. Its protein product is CSLASQETQYF.

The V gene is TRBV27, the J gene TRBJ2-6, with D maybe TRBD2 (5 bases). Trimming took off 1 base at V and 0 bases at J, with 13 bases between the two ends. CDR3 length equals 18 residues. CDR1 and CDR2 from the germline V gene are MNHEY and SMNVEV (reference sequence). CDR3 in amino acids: CASSLFAVGDSGANVLTF. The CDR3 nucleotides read TGTGCCAGCAGTTTATTCGCGGTCGGGGACTCTGGGGCCAACGTCCTGACTTTC.

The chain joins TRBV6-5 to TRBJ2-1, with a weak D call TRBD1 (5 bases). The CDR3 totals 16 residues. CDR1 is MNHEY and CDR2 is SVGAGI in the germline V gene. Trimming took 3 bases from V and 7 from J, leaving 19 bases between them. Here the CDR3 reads CASSYLSGYPLNEQFF. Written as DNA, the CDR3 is TGTGCCAGCAGTTATTTGTCAGGGTACCCCTTAAATGAGCAGTTCTTC.

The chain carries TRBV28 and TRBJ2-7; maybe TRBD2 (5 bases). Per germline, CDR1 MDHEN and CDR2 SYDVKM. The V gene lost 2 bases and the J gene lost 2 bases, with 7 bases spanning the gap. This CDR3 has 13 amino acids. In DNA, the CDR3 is TGTGCCAGCAGTTTAGCGGAGGCCTACGAGCAGTACTTC. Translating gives CASSLAEAYEQYF.

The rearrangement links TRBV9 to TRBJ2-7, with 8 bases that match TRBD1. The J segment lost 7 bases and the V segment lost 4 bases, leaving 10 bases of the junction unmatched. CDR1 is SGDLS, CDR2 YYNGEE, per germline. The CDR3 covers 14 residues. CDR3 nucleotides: TGTGCCAGCAGCCCGACGTTACAGGGGGGTGAGCAGTACTTC. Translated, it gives CASSPTLQGGEQYF.

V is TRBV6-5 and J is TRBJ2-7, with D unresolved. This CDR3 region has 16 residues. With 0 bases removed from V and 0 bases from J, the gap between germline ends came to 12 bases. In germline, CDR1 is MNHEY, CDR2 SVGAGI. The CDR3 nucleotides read TGTGCCAGCAGTTACTCACTCGTTATGAGCTCCTACGAGCAGTACTTC. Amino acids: CASSYSLVMSSYEQYF.

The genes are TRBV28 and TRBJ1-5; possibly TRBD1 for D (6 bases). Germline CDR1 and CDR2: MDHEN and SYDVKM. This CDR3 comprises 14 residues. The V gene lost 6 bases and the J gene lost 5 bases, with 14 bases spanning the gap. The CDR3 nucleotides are TGTGCCAGCAGACCTGCAGGGGATCATCAGCCCCAGCATTTT. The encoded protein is CASRPAGDHQPQHF.

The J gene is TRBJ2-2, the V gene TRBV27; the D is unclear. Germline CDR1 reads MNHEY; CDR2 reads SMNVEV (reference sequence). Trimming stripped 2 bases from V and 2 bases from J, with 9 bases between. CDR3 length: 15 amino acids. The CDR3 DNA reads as TGTGCCAGCAGTTTACGGGTACTAAACACCGGGGAGCTGTTTTTT. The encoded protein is CASSLRVLNTGELFF.

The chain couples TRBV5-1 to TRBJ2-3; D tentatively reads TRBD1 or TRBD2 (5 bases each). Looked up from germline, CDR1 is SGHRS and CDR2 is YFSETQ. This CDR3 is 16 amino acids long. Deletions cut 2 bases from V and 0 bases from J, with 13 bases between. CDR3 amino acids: CASSLWGPGSTDTQYF. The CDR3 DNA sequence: TGCGCCAGCAGCTTATGGGGACCGGGTAGCACAGATACGCAGTATTTT.

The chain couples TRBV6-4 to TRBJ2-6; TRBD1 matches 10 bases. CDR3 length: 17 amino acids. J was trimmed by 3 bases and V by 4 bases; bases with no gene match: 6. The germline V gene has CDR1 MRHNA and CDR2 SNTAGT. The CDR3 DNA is TGTGCCAGCAGTGCAGGGGACAGGGGTTATGGGGCCAACGTCCTGACTTTC. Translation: CASSAGDRGYGANVLTF.

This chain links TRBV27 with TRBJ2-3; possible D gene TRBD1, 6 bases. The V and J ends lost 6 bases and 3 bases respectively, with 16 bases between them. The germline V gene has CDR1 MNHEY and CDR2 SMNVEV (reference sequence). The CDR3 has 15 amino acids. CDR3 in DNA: TGTGCCAGCAGACCCAGATACAGGGAAACAGATACGCAGTATTTT. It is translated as CASRPRYRETDTQYF.

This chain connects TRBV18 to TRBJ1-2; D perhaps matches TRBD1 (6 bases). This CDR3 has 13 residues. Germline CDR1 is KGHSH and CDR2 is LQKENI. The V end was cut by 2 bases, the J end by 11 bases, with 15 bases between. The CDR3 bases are TGTGCCAGCTCACCAGGACAGAGGGAATTATACACCTTC. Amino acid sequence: CASSPGQRELYTF.

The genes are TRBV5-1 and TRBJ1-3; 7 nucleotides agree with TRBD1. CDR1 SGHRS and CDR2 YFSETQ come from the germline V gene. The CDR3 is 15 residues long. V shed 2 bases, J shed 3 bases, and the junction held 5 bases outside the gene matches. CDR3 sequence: CASSLTGVIGNTIYF. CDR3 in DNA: TGCGCCAGCAGCTTAACAGGGGTCATTGGAAACACCATATATTTT.

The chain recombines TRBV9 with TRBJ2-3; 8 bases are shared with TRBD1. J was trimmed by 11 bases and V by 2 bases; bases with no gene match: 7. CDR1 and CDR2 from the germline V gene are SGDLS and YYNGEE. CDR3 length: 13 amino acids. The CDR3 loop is CASSVSDRGGQYF. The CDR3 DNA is TGTGCCAGCAGCGTTAGCGACAGGGGTGGGCAGTATTTT. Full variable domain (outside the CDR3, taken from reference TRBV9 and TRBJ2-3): DSGVTQTPKHLITATGQRVTLRCSPRSGDLSVYWYQQSLDQGLQFLIQYYNGEERAKGNILERFSAQQFPDLHSELNLSSLELGDSALYFCASSVSDRGGQYFGPGTRLTVL.